The sequence of this TCR beta chain was determined in a study of T cell repertoires in cytomegalovirus infection. Study observations and caveats: Clonotype analysis showed dominance of the ex vivo response by HLA-C-restricted CMV-specific TCR beta clonotypes.

Germline loops: CDR1 SEHNR, CDR2 FQNEAQ (reference sequence). V shed 2 bases and J shed 1 base, with 21 bases lying between them. The CDR3 spans 19 residues. TCRdb ran MiXCR on the reads and lists one entry per CDR3 protein. The sample includes about half a million distinct CDR3 sequences, more than 40% of them seen just once. Of note for this clonotype: The antigen remains unidentified.

The TCR sequence derives from a human donor in good health (CMV status not recorded). Some clones in this sample may be carry-over from other donors' samples. The sequences come from cultured PBMCs, collected from culture after CMV antigen stimulation. The chain couples TRBV7-9 to TRBJ2-1; tentative D call: TRBD2 (5 bases). For the CDR3, the DNA is TGTGCCAGCAGCTTATTAGGTAGGGAAGGGAGAAGGTCCTACAATGAGCAGTTCTTC. Its protein product is CASSLLGREGRRSYNEQFF.